These T cell receptor beta chains were read from a single sample in a study of memory CD4+ T cells and cytomegalovirus serostatus. The repertoire was sequenced with immunoSEQ multiplex PCR; TCRdb's copy has only in-frame clones and lacks some. Here the sample spans about 50,000 clones, roughly 80% being singletons. Specimen: memory CD4+ T cells from blood. These receptors were taken from an adult in good health and CMV-seronegative. The CDR3 runs from the conserved cysteine through the conserved F or W. The order of the fields is V gene, D gene, clone size, J gene, CDR3 DNA, CDR3 protein. The D gene is left open where the match is weak. Expanded clones get a size class; other rows say once, few or many, or leave the size out.

TRBV11-3	-	-	TRBJ2-1	TGTGCCAGCAGCTTAAACGCCCGTGAGCAGTTCTTC	CASSLNAREQFF
TRBV7-9	TRBD2	-	TRBJ2-7	TGTGCCAGCAGTCCACCCGGGACTAACTACGAGCAGTACTTC	CASSPPGTNYEQYF
TRBV7-3	TRBD1	many	TRBJ2-2	TGTGCCAGCAGCTTGGGGGACAGAAACACCGGGGAGCTGTTTTTT	CASSLGDRNTGELFF
TRBV5-1	-	-	TRBJ1-2	TGCGCCAGCAGCTTTTCTGGCTACACCTTC	CASSFSGYTF
TRBV27	TRBD1	-	TRBJ1-4	TGTGCCAGCCACTCGGGGACAGGGGATGAAAAACTGTTTTTT	CASHSGTGDEKLFF
TRBV13	TRBD1	-	TRBJ1-6	TGTGCCAGCAGCCTAGTCGGTCCAGGGGGCCGAAATTCACCCCTCCACTTT	CASSLVGPGGRNSPLHF
TRBV30	-	-	TRBJ2-1	TGTGCCTGGACCCACGGGGCCTACAATGAGCAGTTCTTC	CAWTHGAYNEQFF
TRBV6-5	TRBD1	few	TRBJ1-1	TGTGCCAGCACGGAAGTGGCAGGGGGCACTGAAGCTTTCTTT	CASTEVAGGTEAFF
TRBV11-2	-	-	TRBJ2-2	TGTGCCAGCAGCTTAGCGGGTGTCGGGGCCGGGGAGCTGTTTTTT	CASSLAGVGAGELFF
TRBV6-6	-	-	TRBJ2-5	TGTGCCAGCAGATACATATCGGAGCAAGAGACCCAGTACTTC	CASRYISEQETQYF
TRBV5-1	TRBD2	once	TRBJ2-1	TGCGCCAGCAGCCCTCAAGGAGCGGGGGGGCCGGGCGCTTACAATGAGCAGTTCTTC	CASSPQGAGGPGAYNEQFF
TRBV7-2	TRBD1	-	TRBJ2-5	TGTGCCAGCAGCTTAGGACAGGGGGCGCGTGAGACCCAGTACTTC	CASSLGQGARETQYF
TRBV7-2	-	-	TRBJ2-2	TGTGCCAGCAGCTTAACCCTATGGGCAACCGGGGAGCTGTTTTTT	CASSLTLWATGELFF
TRBV7-8	TRBD1	-	TRBJ1-2	TGTGCCAGCAGCGTAGGGACAGGGGTAAACTACACCTTC	CASSVGTGVNYTF
TRBV6-5	-	-	TRBJ2-1	TGTGCCAGCAGACGGGACTTAACTTCCTACAATGAGCAGTTCTTC	CASRRDLTSYNEQFF
TRBV7-2	-	-	TRBJ2-2	TGTGCCAGCAGCCCCTGGGGGACGAGTAACACCGGGGAGCTGTTTTTT	CASSPWGTSNTGELFF
TRBV7-9	-	-	TRBJ1-1	TGTGCCAGCAGCAGGGGAGGGACGGGGGCCCTTGAAGCTTTCTTT	CASSRGGTGALEAFF